The T cell receptor beta chain under discussion was sequenced for a study of T cell repertoires in ileal Crohn's disease. V dropped 5 bases and J dropped 5; count of bases not matched to a gene: 5. Germline CDR1 reads SNHLY; CDR2 reads FYNNEI. This CDR3 contains 15 residues. On this clone itself: What it binds is not known.

Points from the study as a whole: Clonal expansions were more frequent in active smokers than non-smokers at surgery.

Specified time point: neoterminal ileum biopsy at postoperative endoscopy, about 6 months after surgery. Here immunoSEQ multiplex PCR was the method, and the copy in TCRdb shows in-frame clones only, minus some. The sample has about 3,900 clones, roughly 78% seen once. This TCR came from an adult with Crohn's disease. The gene calls are TRBV2 and TRBJ2-5; 13 bases match TRBD2. The sample taken for sequencing was ileal tissue. The CDR3 region has the DNA TGTGCCAGCAGTTTCGGACTAGCGGGGGTGGAGACCCAGTACTTC. Translation: CASSFGLAGVETQYF.